One sample yielded the 31 T cell receptor beta chains listed below, sequenced in a study of early T cells in non-severe SARS-CoV-2 infection. MiXCR, applied by TCRdb to the 5' RACE reads, yields one record per CDR3 protein. Of tens of thousands of distinct CDR3 sequences listed, roughly 13% are singletons. Material for sequencing was whole blood. The source is an adult who was a healthcare worker with PCR-confirmed SARS-CoV-2 infection or an uninfected control (not recorded which).

The chain recombines TRBV7-6 with TRBJ1-1, with D possibly being TRBD1 (6 bases). Trimming pared 5 bases from V and 0 bases from J, leaving 13 bases between. The germline gives CDR1 SGHVS, CDR2 FNYEAQ. The CDR3 has 15 residues. CDR3 sequence: CASSPAGALNTEAFF. The DNA of the CDR3 is TGTGCCAGCAGCCCGGCAGGGGCACTGAACACTGAAGCTTTCTTT.

This clonotype has ten or more counts. The chain employs TRBV18 and TRBJ1-3; D gene unclear. Germline-derived CDR1 and CDR2 are KGHSH and LQKENI. V lost 0 bases and J lost 0, with 6 bases in between. The CDR3 contains 15 residues. The CDR3 sequence: CASSPPSISGNTIYF. The CDR3 region has the DNA TGTGCCAGCTCACCACCATCGATCTCTGGAAACACCATATATTTT.

The gene calls are TRBV10-3 and TRBJ2-1; D unclear. V was shortened by 3 bases and J by 8 bases, with 8 bases between the two germline ends. Germline CDR1 and CDR2: ENHRY and SYGVKD. This CDR3 spans 12 amino acids. CDR3: CAISDSRHEQFF. The CDR3 region has the DNA TGTGCCATCAGTGACTCGAGACATGAGCAGTTCTTC.

This clonotype has only a few counts. The chain couples TRBV3-1 to TRBJ1-3; weak D call: TRBD1 (5 bases). Germline V gene lookup returns CDR1 LGHDT and CDR2 YNNKEL (reference sequence). The V end lost 8 bases, the J end lost 3 bases, and 14 bases lay between the germline ends. This CDR3 comprises 14 residues. DNA of the CDR3: TGTGCCAGCGCCTTGGGGGGAAGTGGAAACACCATATATTTT. The encoded protein is CASALGGSGNTIYF.

This clonotype showed up many times. The rearrangement uses TRBV4-3 and TRBJ1-2; D unclear. This CDR3 contains 14 residues. Germline CDR1 LGHNA, CDR2 YSLEER. V lost 0 bases, J lost 5 bases, and 10 bases lay in between. The CDR3 sequence: CASSQDLRVYGYTF. In DNA form, the CDR3 reads TGCGCCAGCAGCCAAGATCTCCGAGTTTATGGCTACACCTTC.

The chain has TRBV3-1 and TRBJ1-1; TRBD1 might be the D (6 bases). The V and J ends lost 1 base and 4 bases respectively, with 7 bases between them. This CDR3 contains 13 residues. Germline-derived CDR1 and CDR2 are LGHDT and YNNKEL (reference sequence). The CDR3 coding sequence is TGTGCCAGCAGCCAAGCAGGGGCCACTGAAGCTTTCTTT. It specifies CASSQAGATEAFF. Full variable domain (outside the CDR3, taken from reference TRBV3-1 and TRBJ1-1): DTAVSQTPKYLVTQMGNDKSIKCEQNLGHDTMYWYKQDSKKFLKIMFSYNNKELIINETVPNRFSPKSPDKAHLNLHINSLELGDSAVYFCASSQAGATEAFFGQGTRLTVV.

The chain has TRBV29-1 and TRBJ2-2, with 8 bases that match TRBD1. V trimming: 6 bases; J trimming: 7 bases; junction bases outside the gene matches: 7. The CDR3 is 13 residues long. Germline CDR1 is SQVTM and CDR2 is ANQGSEA. The CDR3 DNA reads TGCAGCGTATGGACAGGGTACGGCGGGGAGCTGTTTTTT. Protein product: CSVWTGYGGELFF.

This clonotype was counted only a few times. As DNA, the CDR3 is TGTGCCAGCAGCCAAGATCTGAAGAAGCCCCAGCATTTT. Translation: CASSQDLKKPQHF. The rearrangement links TRBV3-1 to TRBJ1-5; D remains unclear. From germline, CDR1 is LGHDT and CDR2 YNNKEL (reference sequence). This CDR3 has 13 amino acids. V shed 0 bases and J shed 8 bases, with 8 bases lying between them.

In this sample, this clonotype turned up many times. The chain links TRBV30 to TRBJ2-3, with D possibly being TRBD1 or TRBD2 (6 bases each). The germline V gene has CDR1 GTSNPN and CDR2 SVGIG (reference sequence). There are 14 residues in the CDR3. The V end was cut by 0 bases, the J end by 5 bases, with 12 bases between. CDR3 amino acids: CAWSVVEGGDTQYF. CDR3 bases: TGTGCCTGGAGTGTAGTGGAGGGGGGAGATACGCAGTATTTT.

In its sample, this clonotype was seen many times. The chain uses TRBV5-1 and TRBJ1-1, with a tentative D call TRBD1 (6 bases). CDR1 and CDR2 (germline): SGHRS, YFSETQ. The CDR3 extends over 13 amino acids. V was pared by 6 bases and J by 3 bases, with 12 bases between. The CDR3 spells CASNIGGDTEAFF. The CDR3 nucleotides are TGCGCCAGCAATATCGGGGGCGACACTGAAGCTTTCTTT.

The chain joins TRBV14 to TRBJ1-1, with D possibly being TRBD1 (5 bases). The CDR3 length is 15 residues. V shed 1 base and J shed 4 bases, with 13 bases lying between them. Looked up from germline, CDR1 is SGHDN and CDR2 is FVKESK. CDR3 protein: CASSQGGPGGTEAFF. CDR3 sequence (DNA): TGTGCCAGCAGCCAAGGAGGGCCCGGGGGCACTGAAGCTTTCTTT. Supplemented by reference TRBV14 and TRBJ1-1, the full variable domain reads EAGVTQFPSHSVIEKGQTVTLRCDPISGHDNLYWYRRVMGKEIKFLLHFVKESKQDESGMPNNRFLAERTGGTYSTLKVQPAELEDSGVYFCASSQGGPGGTEAFFGQGTRLTVV.

Worth noting for this clonotype: Compared with germline, one end of the junction differs, possibly owing to a read error. The genes are TRBV2 and TRBJ2-1; maybe TRBD1 (5 bases). The CDR3 has 13 residues. Germline V lookup: CDR1 SNHLY, CDR2 FYNNEI. CDR3 DNA sequence: TGTGCCAGCAGCGAAGACAGCTACAATGAGCAGTTCTTC. It translates to CASSEDSYNEQFF.

The J gene is TRBJ1-2, the V gene TRBV12-3 or TRBV12-4; perhaps TRBD1 as D (6 bases). The CDR3 contains 12 residues. The V end was cut by 3 bases, the J end by 6 bases, with 8 bases between. CDR3 sequence reads: CASSFRTDGYTF. Written as DNA, the CDR3 is TGTGCCAGCAGTTTTAGGACAGATGGCTACACCTTC.

V gene TRBV19 combines with J gene TRBJ2-1; 10 bases map to TRBD1. This CDR3 is built from 15 residues. V trimming: 5 bases; J trimming: 6 bases; junction bases outside the gene matches: 7. Looked up from germline, CDR1 is LNHDA and CDR2 is SQIVND (reference sequence). In DNA, the CDR3 is TGTGCCAGTAGTTCCCGGGACAGGGGTCGCAATGAGCAGTTCTTC. Protein sequence: CASSSRDRGRNEQFF. Looking up the rest from reference TRBV19 and TRBJ2-1 gives the full variable domain: DGGITQSPKYLFRKEGQNVTLSCEQNLNHDAMYWYRQDPGQGLRLIYYSQIVNDFQKGDIAEGYSVSREKKESFPLTVTSAQKNPTAFYLCASSSRDRGRNEQFFGPGTRLTVL.

The rearrangement joins TRBV20-1 to TRBJ1-5, with D tentatively TRBD1 (5 bases). Deletions cut 5 bases from V and 2 bases from J, with 13 bases between. In germline, CDR1 is DFQATT, CDR2 SNEGSKA (reference sequence). This CDR3 is built from 14 residues. The CDR3 nucleotides are TGCAGTGCTCTCCGGGACGGCGGCAATCAGCCCCAGCATTTT. Translating it yields CSALRDGGNQPQHF.

The chain couples TRBV7-9 to TRBJ2-7, with D hard to call. This CDR3 is built from 12 residues. The germline gives CDR1 SEHNR, CDR2 FQNEAQ (reference sequence). V gave up 5 bases and J gave up 3 bases, with 8 bases separating them. The DNA of the CDR3 is TGTGCCAGCAGCATGGACGGCTACGAGCAGTACTTC. This codes for CASSMDGYEQYF.

J is TRBJ2-1 and V is TRBV7-2, with D unresolved. Trimming took 5 bases from V and 10 from J, leaving 15 bases between them. This CDR3 is 13 amino acids long. Germline CDR1 reads SGHTA; CDR2 reads FQGNSA. CDR3 protein: CASSQGLPREQFF. The DNA for the CDR3 is TGTGCCAGCAGCCAAGGTCTGCCGAGGGAGCAGTTCTTC.

This clonotype was counted many times. This chain connects TRBV6-2 or TRBV6-3 to TRBJ1-1; a weak D match, TRBD1 (5 bases). The CDR3 length is 13 residues. Trimming took off 5 bases at V and 4 bases at J, with 11 bases between the two ends. The germline gives CDR1 MNHEY, CDR2 SVGEGT. In DNA, the CDR3 is TGTGCCAGCAGTGGCTGGAGGGGCACTGAAGCTTTCTTT. Its protein product is CASSGWRGTEAFF.

This chain joins TRBV3-1 and TRBJ2-1; tentative D call: TRBD2 (5 bases). V lost 1 base and J 12 bases, leaving 13 bases between the germline ends. This CDR3 is built from 13 residues. Germline V CDR1 and CDR2: LGHDT, YNNKEL (reference sequence). The CDR3 here is CASSQGRELGQFF. The CDR3 coding sequence is TGTGCCAGCAGCCAAGGAAGGGAGCTCGGGCAGTTCTTC.

The chain uses TRBV11-2 and TRBJ2-5, with 13 positions matching TRBD2. The CDR3 contains 18 residues. Germline lookup yields CDR1 SGHAT and CDR2 FQNNGV. Germline trimming cut 2 bases from V and 0 bases from J; bases unmatched to any gene: 6. The DNA of the CDR3 is TGTGCCAGCAGCTTAATACCCGGACTAGCGGGGGACCAAGAGACCCAGTACTTC. Protein sequence: CASSLIPGLAGDQETQYF. Complete variable domain (other parts from reference TRBV11-2 and TRBJ2-5): EAGVAQSPRYKIIEKRQSVAFWCNPISGHATLYWYQQILGQGPKLLIQFQNNGVVDDSQLPKDRFSAERLKGVDSTLKIQPAKLEDSAVYLCASSLIPGLAGDQETQYFGPGTRLLVL.

The chain combines TRBV27 with TRBJ2-1; TRBD2 matches 10 bases. CDR3 length equals 15 residues. With 2 bases clipped from V and 12 bases from J, the junction kept 10 bases outside the gene matches. CDR1 and CDR2 (germline): MNHEY, SMNVEV (reference sequence). The CDR3 DNA follows: TGTGCCAGCAGTTTAATCAGCGGGGGGGCTTCAGGGCAGTTCTTC. Residues: CASSLISGGASGQFF.

The chain employs TRBV6-2 or TRBV6-3 and TRBJ1-6, with TRBD1 identical over 11 bases. V dropped 4 bases and J dropped 8; count of bases not matched to a gene: 7. The CDR3 length is 16 residues. CDR1 is MNHEY, CDR2 SVGEGT, per germline. The CDR3 spells CASSSGQGAEDSPLHF. DNA for the CDR3: TGTGCCAGCAGTTCTGGACAGGGGGCCGAGGATTCACCCCTCCACTTT.

The chain is built from TRBV12-3 or TRBV12-4 and TRBJ1-4, with a tentative D call TRBD1 (5 bases). The V gene lost 5 bases and the J gene lost 10 bases, with 20 bases spanning the gap. This CDR3 has 15 amino acids. The CDR3 DNA sequence: TGTGCCAGCAGTCCCAGGGCCAGCGAAAAAGGAAAACTGTTTTTT. Encoded protein: CASSPRASEKGKLFF.

This clonotype was counted at least ten times. V is TRBV5-5 and J is TRBJ1-2; TRBD1 agrees at 9 bases. The germline V gene encodes CDR1 SGHKS and CDR2 YYEKEE (reference sequence). The J segment lost 4 bases and the V segment lost 0 bases, leaving 4 bases of the junction unmatched. The CDR3 has 15 amino acids. CDR3 in DNA: TGTGCCAGCAGCTTGGAACAGGGGGCGGCCTATGGCTACACCTTC. Its translation is CASSLEQGAAYGYTF.

The J gene is TRBJ2-7, the V gene TRBV5-1; 7 bases are a match to TRBD1. Looked up from germline, CDR1 is SGHRS and CDR2 is YFSETQ. The CDR3 sequence is 15 residues long. The ends lost 1 base at V and 0 bases at J; junction bases unmatched: 4. The CDR3 region is CASSLQGVSSYEQYF. Written as DNA, the CDR3 is TGCGCCAGCAGCTTGCAGGGGGTGAGCTCCTACGAGCAGTACTTC.

There are many counts of this clonotype. The chain joins TRBV7-2 to TRBJ2-1; D not resolved. Trimming shortened V by 5 bases and J by 6 bases, and 11 bases separated the two germline ends. The CDR3 has 13 residues. The germline V gene has CDR1 SGHTA and CDR2 FQGNSA. CDR3 DNA sequence: TGTGCCAGCAGCCGCCCACAGCTCAATGAGCAGTTCTTC. Its translation is CASSRPQLNEQFF.

The table lists this clonotype with a few counts. The CDR3 coding sequence is TGCAGTGCAGCGAGCTACAATGAGCAGTTCTTC. This sequence encodes CSAASYNEQFF. The rearrangement uses TRBV20-1 and TRBJ2-1, with D uncertain. The V end lost 6 bases, the J end lost 3 bases, and 6 bases lay between the germline ends. Per germline, CDR1 DFQATT and CDR2 SNEGSKA (reference sequence). This CDR3 is 11 amino acids long.

Many counts were recorded for this clonotype. The chain joins TRBV2 to TRBJ1-5; D possibly corresponds to TRBD1 (5 bases). This CDR3 has 15 amino acids. Germline V CDR1 and CDR2: SNHLY, FYNNEI. Trimming removed 4 bases at V and 0 bases at J, with 10 bases between. The CDR3 DNA follows: TGTGCCAGCAGTGGACAGCAAAATAGCAATCAGCCCCAGCATTTT. Protein: CASSGQQNSNQPQHF.

The sample holds many counts of this clonotype. V and J are TRBV4-1 and TRBJ1-2, with unresolved D. The CDR3 consists of 15 residues. CDR1 is MGHRA, CDR2 YSYEKL, per germline. V was clipped by 1 base and J by 3 bases, with 12 bases between them. The DNA for the CDR3 is TGCGCCAGCAGCCAAGTACTTGTCAGACACTATGGCTACACCTTC. Translation gives CASSQVLVRHYGYTF.

The chain combines TRBV29-1 with TRBJ1-5; TRBD1 is a possible D gene (6 bases). The CDR3 runs to 14 residues. The V and J ends lost 1 base and 6 bases respectively, with 13 bases between them. Germline CDR1 is SQVTM and CDR2 is ANQGSEA. DNA of the CDR3: TGCAGCGTTGAAGGCAGGGGCTCCGGTCAGCCCCAGCATTTT. Translation: CSVEGRGSGQPQHF. Using reference TRBV29-1 and TRBJ1-5 for the parts outside the CDR3, the full variable domain is SAVISQKPSRDICQRGTSLTIQCQVDSQVTMMFWYRQQPGQSLTLIATANQGSEATYESGFVIDKFPISRPNLTFSTLTVSNMSPEDSSIYLCSVEGRGSGQPQHFGDGTRLSIL.

The CDR3 spells CASSYSLGGDGYTF. The CDR3 nucleotides read TGTGCCAGCAGTTACTCACTGGGAGGGGATGGCTACACCTTC. V and J are TRBV6-5 and TRBJ1-2; possible D gene TRBD1, 5 bases. The germline CDR1 and CDR2 sequences are MNHEY and SVGAGI. V was pared by 0 bases and J by 6 bases, with 11 bases between. The CDR3 is 14 amino acids.